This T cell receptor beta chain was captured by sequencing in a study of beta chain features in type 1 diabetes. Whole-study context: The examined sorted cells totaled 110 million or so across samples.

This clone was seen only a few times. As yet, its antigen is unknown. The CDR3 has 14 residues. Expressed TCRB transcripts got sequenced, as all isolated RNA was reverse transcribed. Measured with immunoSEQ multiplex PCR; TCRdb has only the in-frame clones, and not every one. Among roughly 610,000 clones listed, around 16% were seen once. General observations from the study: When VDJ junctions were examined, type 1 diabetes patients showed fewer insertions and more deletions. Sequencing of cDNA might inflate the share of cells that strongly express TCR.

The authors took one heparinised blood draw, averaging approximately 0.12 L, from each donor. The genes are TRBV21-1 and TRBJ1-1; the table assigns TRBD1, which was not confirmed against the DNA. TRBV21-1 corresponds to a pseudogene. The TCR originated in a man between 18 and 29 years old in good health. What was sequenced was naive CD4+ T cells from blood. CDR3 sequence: CASSNGTPNTEAFF. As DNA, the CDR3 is TGTGCCAGCAGCAACGGGACACCGAACACTGAAGCTTTCTTT.